The 31 T cell receptor beta chains in this list originate from one sample, sequenced in a study of cytomegalovirus exposure and HLA in healthy donors. The primer mix had 60 Vbeta and 13 Jbeta primers. Repertoires were generated with immunoSEQ multiplex PCR, while TCRdb's copy carries only in-frame clones and drops some. The table has around 130,000 clones, around 75% seen once. The sample taken for sequencing was PBMCs. Receptors were obtained from a man aged 30 to 45 in good health and CMV-seronegative.

CDR3 amino acids: CASRTAGPGNYGYTF. DNA of the CDR3: TGTGCCAGCAGAACCGCCGGGCCGGGAAACTATGGCTACACCTTC. The V gene is TRBV6-1, the J gene TRBJ1-2; D not resolved. V lost 6 bases, J lost 2 bases, and 16 bases lay in between. This CDR3 comprises 15 residues. Germline lookup yields CDR1 MNHNS and CDR2 SASEGT.

This clone was recorded a few times. The chain is built from TRBV27 and TRBJ2-3; D perhaps matches TRBD2 (5 bases). CDR1 and CDR2 (germline): MNHEY, SMNVEV (reference sequence). The V end lost 1 base, the J end lost 3 bases, and 14 bases lay between the germline ends. The CDR3 has 16 amino acids. CDR3 nucleotides: TGTGCCAGCAGTTTATTTTCCGGGGTCTATACAGATACGCAGTATTTT. Its protein is CASSLFSGVYTDTQYF.

This clone was counted many times. This rearrangement joins TRBV7-9 to TRBJ2-3, with D unresolved. This CDR3 is 13 amino acids long. Germline V CDR1 and CDR2: SEHNR, FQNEAQ (reference sequence). Trimming left V 5 bases short and J 1 base short, with 7 bases between. CDR3 region: CASSPSGTDTQYF. Here the CDR3 DNA reads TGTGCCAGCAGCCCCTCCGGCACAGATACGCAGTATTTT.

The chain joins TRBV5-1 to TRBJ1-1, with D unclear. Trimming took off 5 bases at V and 0 bases at J, with 8 bases between the two ends. CDR1 SGHRS and CDR2 YFSETQ come from the germline V gene. This CDR3 is 13 amino acids long. CDR3 sequence reads: CASRFEMNTEAFF. The CDR3 DNA reads as TGCGCCAGCAGATTCGAGATGAACACTGAAGCTTTCTTT.

This chain joins TRBV7-9 and TRBJ2-2; 8 bases fit TRBD2. J gave up 7 bases and V 5 bases, and 9 bases lay outside the gene matches. The CDR3 spans 15 residues. CDR1 and CDR2 (germline): SEHNR, FQNEAQ (reference sequence). In DNA, the CDR3 is TGTGCCAGCAGCCCCCTCGGACTAGCCGGCGGGGAGCTGTTTTTT. This encodes CASSPLGLAGGELFF.

The rearrangement joins TRBV2 to TRBJ2-7; the D gene is possibly TRBD1 (6 bases). The CDR3 covers 15 residues. V lost 7 bases and J 5 bases, leaving 21 bases between the germline ends. The germline V gene encodes CDR1 SNHLY and CDR2 FYNNEI. The CDR3 sequence: CASTETGPTRDEQYF. DNA of the CDR3: TGTGCCAGCACCGAAACAGGGCCCACCCGCGACGAGCAGTACTTC.

This clone was observed a few times. The rearrangement links TRBV7-9 to TRBJ2-7; D may be TRBD1 (5 bases). Trimming took 1 base from V and 1 from J, leaving 11 bases between them. The V gene's germline CDR1 is SEHNR and CDR2 FQNEAQ (reference sequence). This CDR3 is built from 15 residues. CDR3 coding DNA: TGTGCCAGCAGCTTAGAGGGGCCTCATTCCTACGAGCAGTACTTC. Its protein is CASSLEGPHSYEQYF.

Here the CDR3 DNA reads TGTGCCAGCAGCGTCCTAGCGGGCGCCTACGAGCAGTACTTC. This translates into CASSVLAGAYEQYF. The genes are TRBV9 and TRBJ2-7; TRBD2 matches at 8 bases. This CDR3 has 14 residues. With V trimmed by 2 bases and J by 2 bases, 3 bases remained unmatched. Germline CDR1 reads SGDLS; CDR2 reads YYNGEE. Drawing the rest from reference TRBV9 and TRBJ2-7, the complete variable domain is DSGVTQTPKHLITATGQRVTLRCSPRSGDLSVYWYQQSLDQGLQFLIQYYNGEERAKGNILERFSAQQFPDLHSELNLSSLELGDSALYFCASSVLAGAYEQYFGPGTRLTVT.

About this clone: Other DNA sequences of this sample code for an identical CDR3. The chain has TRBV30 and TRBJ2-1, with TRBD2 identical over 7 bases. This CDR3 spans 13 amino acids. Germline V gene data show CDR1 as GTSNPN and CDR2 as SVGIG (reference sequence). The ends lost 1 base at V and 5 bases at J; junction bases unmatched: 2. As DNA, the CDR3 is TGTGCCTGGAGTGGACTAGCACACAATGAGCAGTTCTTC. It codes for CAWSGLAHNEQFF.

This chain links TRBV19 with TRBJ2-2, with unresolved D. CDR3 length: 19 amino acids. The V end lost 2 bases, the J end lost 1 base, and 20 bases lay between the germline ends. In germline, CDR1 is LNHDA, CDR2 SQIVND (reference sequence). CDR3 protein: CASSIRSLGVSVNTGELFF. The CDR3 DNA sequence: TGTGCCAGTAGTATAAGGTCTCTGGGCGTGTCCGTGAACACCGGGGAGCTGTTTTTT.

The chain is built from TRBV5-4 and TRBJ2-7; D gene unclear. Per the germline V gene, CDR1 is SGHNT and CDR2 is YYREEE (reference sequence). V was shortened by 2 bases and J by 0 bases, with 3 bases between the two germline ends. The CDR3 totals 12 residues. The DNA of the CDR3 is TGTGCCAGCAGCTTCCACTCCTACGAGCAGTACTTC. Translating it yields CASSFHSYEQYF.

This clone was detected only once. The V and J genes are TRBV5-1 and TRBJ2-3; 8 nucleotides agree with TRBD1. In germline, CDR1 is SGHRS, CDR2 YFSETQ. Trimming took 1 base from V and 2 from J; bases not matched to a gene: 6. The CDR3 is 16 residues long. The CDR3 sequence: CASSLRWDRFTDTQYF. CDR3 coding DNA: TGCGCCAGCAGCTTGAGGTGGGACAGGTTCACAGATACGCAGTATTTT.

This clone was detected only a few times. V and J are TRBV30 and TRBJ2-2; possibly TRBD1 for D (5 bases). Germline CDR1 GTSNPN, CDR2 SVGIG (reference sequence). V was cut by 4 bases and J by 8 bases, with 23 bases left in between. The length of the CDR3 is 16 residues. The CDR3 loop reads CAWKRRVVREYGELFF. CDR3 in DNA: TGTGCCTGGAAGAGGCGCGTGGTCAGGGAATATGGGGAGCTGTTTTTT.

The chain employs TRBV27 and TRBJ1-4; TRBD1 is a possible D gene (5 bases). This CDR3 is 15 amino acids long. The germline CDR1 and CDR2 sequences are MNHEY and SMNVEV (reference sequence). Trimming took off 5 bases at V and 4 bases at J, with 14 bases between the two ends. The chain's CDR3 is CASSPAGRGNEKLFF. For the CDR3, the DNA is TGTGCCAGCAGTCCGGCGGGACGAGGTAATGAAAAACTGTTTTTT.

The chain employs TRBV7-2 and TRBJ2-7, with D possibly TRBD2 on 6 matching bases. V lost 3 bases and J 3 bases, leaving 12 bases between the germline ends. The CDR3 totals 14 residues. The germline V gene encodes CDR1 SGHTA and CDR2 FQGNSA. The CDR3, as DNA: TGTGCCAGCAGCTTTACGCGGGAAAACTACGAGCAGTACTTC. As protein: CASSFTRENYEQYF.

The CDR3 DNA follows: TGTGCCAGCAGCGTAGGATTACGGCTAGCGGGAGGGAATGAGCAGTTCTTC. Protein sequence: CASSVGLRLAGGNEQFF. The V call is TRBV9, the J call TRBJ2-1, with 12 bases aligning to TRBD2. Losses at the gene ends were 0 bases for V and 7 bases for J; bases not matched to a gene: 8. CDR1 and CDR2 from the germline V gene are SGDLS and YYNGEE. CDR3 length equals 17 residues.

The chain uses TRBV19 and TRBJ2-7; maybe TRBD1 (7 bases). Deletions cut 3 bases from V and 9 bases from J, with 15 bases between. CDR1 is LNHDA, CDR2 SQIVND, per germline (reference sequence). The CDR3 loop spans 13 amino acids. CDR3 DNA sequence: TGTGCCAGTAGTATCCAGGGGGGAAGCGGGCAGTACTTC. It yields the protein CASSIQGGSGQYF.

This clone was counted between two and nine times. The chain has TRBV30 and TRBJ1-5, with 10 bases that match TRBD1. The CDR3 is 13 residues long. V was pared by 7 bases and J by 5 bases, with 5 bases of the junction left unmatched. The germline V gene encodes CDR1 GTSNPN and CDR2 SVGIG (reference sequence). The CDR3 sequence is CASGGTGDQPQHF. The CDR3 region has the DNA TGTGCCTCCGGAGGGACAGGGGATCAGCCCCAGCATTTT.

This clone was counted between two and nine times. The chain recombines TRBV11-2 with TRBJ2-1, with D tentatively TRBD1 (6 bases). CDR1 SGHAT and CDR2 FQNNGV come from the germline V gene. The germline V and J ends were trimmed by 5 bases and 3 bases, with 14 bases remaining between them. The CDR3 runs to 15 residues. CDR3 coding DNA: TGTGCCAGCAGCCGAGGGGGACGGTTCTACAATGAGCAGTTCTTC. It specifies CASSRGGRFYNEQFF.

The chain is built from TRBV7-6 and TRBJ2-7; 10 bases match TRBD2. The CDR3 consists of 20 residues. Germline-derived CDR1 and CDR2 are SGHVS and FNYEAQ. J gave up 7 bases and V 2 bases, and 23 bases lay outside the gene matches. The CDR3 DNA sequence: TGTGCCAGCAGCTTATACCCTAGCGGGAGAGAATTCGTGGGGGGCGATGAGCAGTACTTC. It is translated as CASSLYPSGREFVGGDEQYF.

As concerns this clone: The identical CDR3 is also encoded by other nucleotide sequences in the sample. This chain joins TRBV6-1 and TRBJ1-1; maybe TRBD1 (5 bases). Between the trimmed V and J ends, which lost 6 bases and 1 base, there was a span of 6 bases. The CDR3 consists of 12 residues. The V gene's germline CDR1 is MNHNS and CDR2 SASEGT. This CDR3 is CASRTGNTEAFF. In DNA form, the CDR3 reads TGTGCCAGCAGAACAGGGAACACTGAAGCTTTCTTT.

The chain carries TRBV27 and TRBJ2-1, with 10 positions matching TRBD2. CDR1 and CDR2 (germline): MNHEY, SMNVEV (reference sequence). This CDR3 region has 15 residues. V gave up 6 bases and J gave up 2 bases; unmatched junction bases: 4. In DNA, the CDR3 is TGTGCCAGCAGCTTAGCGGGGGGAGCCTACAATGAGCAGTTCTTC. It is translated as CASSLAGGAYNEQFF.

V and J are TRBV15 and TRBJ2-1; tentative D call: TRBD2 (7 bases). Per germline, CDR1 LNHNV and CDR2 YYDKDF (reference sequence). The CDR3 totals 15 residues. The V and J ends lost 0 bases and 14 bases respectively, with 20 bases between them. The DNA for the CDR3 is TGTGCCACCAGCAGAGAAGGGGGGAGGGGTCTCGAGGAGTTCTTC. Amino acids: CATSREGGRGLEEFF.

To note about this clone: Likely a read error: the CDR3 ends without its conserved phenylalanine or tryptophan. The gene calls are TRBV5-1 and TRBJ1-1; D possibly corresponds to TRBD1 (6 bases). The length of the CDR3 is 15 residues. V was pared by 2 bases and J by 1 base, with 12 bases between. Germline values: CDR1 SGHRS, CDR2 YFSETQ. The CDR3 DNA reads as TGCGCCAGCAGCTTCGGGGCAGGGGAGAACACTGAAGCTTTCGTT. Protein product: CASSFGAGENTEAFV.

This clone appeared a single time. Here the CDR3 omits its conserved ending phenylalanine or tryptophan, so a read error is the likely source. This sequence joins TRBV5-5 and TRBJ2-3; no clear D gene. Deletions cut 0 bases from V and 6 bases from J, with 8 bases between. CDR1 SGHKS and CDR2 YYEKEE come from the germline V gene (reference sequence). The CDR3 extends over 13 amino acids. The CDR3 DNA is TGTGCCAGCAGCTTGGGACAATTCGATACGCAGTATGTT. Its translation is CASSLGQFDTQYV.

This clone appeared a few times. V is TRBV5-1 and J is TRBJ1-2, with a weak D call TRBD1 (5 bases). V was trimmed by 0 bases and J by 5 bases, leaving 11 bases between them. The CDR3 contains 14 residues. Germline V gene sequence: CDR1 SGHRS, CDR2 YFSETQ. The CDR3 DNA follows: TGCGCCAGCAGCTTGGGACAGATGGTGTATGGCTACACCTTC. It is translated as CASSLGQMVYGYTF.

The chain carries TRBV6-1 and TRBJ2-5; 9 bases map to TRBD1. With 5 bases clipped from V and 5 bases from J, the junction kept 6 bases outside the gene matches. Germline V gene lookup returns CDR1 MNHNS and CDR2 SASEGT. The CDR3 has 14 amino acids. The CDR3 sequence: CASSMTGGGETQYF. DNA of the CDR3: TGTGCCAGCAGTATGACAGGGGGTGGGGAGACCCAGTACTTC.

This rearrangement joins TRBV15 to TRBJ1-1, with TRBD1 identical over 7 bases. V shed 0 bases and J 12 bases; nucleotides not matched to a gene: 7. The germline gives CDR1 LNHNV, CDR2 YYDKDF (reference sequence). This CDR3 comprises 13 residues. CDR3 residues: CATSRDEDRESFF. The DNA of the CDR3 is TGTGCCACCAGCAGAGATGAAGACAGGGAATCTTTCTTT.

On this clone: This likely comes from a read error, as the CDR3 has no conserved phenylalanine or tryptophan at its end. It is unclear where the CDR3 begins or ends on the DNA, so no DNA is shown, and the CDR3 is as TCRdb lists it. This sequence joins TRBV4-2 and TRBJ2-3; the table's D call of TRBD1 was not tested on the DNA. Germline V lookup: CDR1 LGHNA, CDR2 YNFKEQ. The CDR3 totals 11 residues, both ends included. The CDR3 reads CASRGPSALIV.

The chain links TRBV7-9 to TRBJ2-7; D uncertain. Germline assignment: CDR1 SEHNR and CDR2 FQNEAQ (reference sequence). V shed 5 bases and J shed 1 base, with 9 bases lying between them. The CDR3 extends over 13 amino acids. The CDR3 DNA reads TGTGCCAGCAGCCCGAGTGCGTCCTACGAGCAGTACTTC. It specifies CASSPSASYEQYF.

V usage is TRBV7-8 and J usage is TRBJ2-3; 11 bases are a match to TRBD2. Trimming took 5 bases from V and 2 from J; bases not matched to a gene: 12. Germline V gives CDR1 SGHVS, CDR2 FQNEAQ. The length of the CDR3 is 18 residues. The DNA for the CDR3 is TGTGCCAGCAGCGTGGGACTAGCGGTCCTCTCTCACACAGATACGCAGTATTTT. The encoded protein is CASSVGLAVLSHTDTQYF.